This is a list of T cell receptor beta chains from one sample in a study of T cells in severe cutaneous drug reactions. Each CDR3 protein gets one entry in TCRdb, which reprocessed the multiplex PCR reads and gives no DNA. This table holds fewer than 3,500 distinct CDR3 sequences. The specimen sequenced was cells from a skin blister. Receptor source: a human donor with toxic epidermal necrolysis, a severe cutaneous drug reaction. The CDR3 runs from the conserved cysteine through the conserved F or W. Expanded clones get a size class; other rows say once, few or many, or leave the size out.

TRBV6-5	-	TRBJ2-1	CASSQTVSSYNEQFF
TRBV9	-	TRBJ2-1	CASSSPSGRSSYNEQFF
TRBV2	-	TRBJ1-1	CASLMEGRTAFF
TRBV6-1	medium-sized	TRBJ2-1	CASKSDQETQFF
TRBV6-6	medium-sized	TRBJ2-3	CASSPGTTERDTQYF
TRBV2	-	TRBJ2-3	CASMGTGDYLSTDTQYF
TRBV24-1	-	TRBJ2-1	CATSDSPGLAGGTYNEQFF
TRBV6-2/TRBV6-3	-	TRBJ2-1	CASSYRLDYNEQFF
TRBV18	-	TRBJ2-1	CASSPGGNEQFF
TRBV6-1	-	TRBJ2-7	CASSRLQGYEQYF
TRBV12-3/TRBV12-4	-	TRBJ2-5	CASSLNTQETQYF
TRBV28	-	TRBJ1-5	CASTPQVGLQPQHF
TRBV6-6	-	TRBJ1-2	CASSYTGTGGYGYTF
TRBV6-2/TRBV6-3	-	TRBJ1-5	CATPGRVQPQHF
TRBV9	-	TRBJ2-1	CASSIRVTGEQFF
TRBV6-1	-	TRBJ2-7	CAGSEMRGDYEQYF